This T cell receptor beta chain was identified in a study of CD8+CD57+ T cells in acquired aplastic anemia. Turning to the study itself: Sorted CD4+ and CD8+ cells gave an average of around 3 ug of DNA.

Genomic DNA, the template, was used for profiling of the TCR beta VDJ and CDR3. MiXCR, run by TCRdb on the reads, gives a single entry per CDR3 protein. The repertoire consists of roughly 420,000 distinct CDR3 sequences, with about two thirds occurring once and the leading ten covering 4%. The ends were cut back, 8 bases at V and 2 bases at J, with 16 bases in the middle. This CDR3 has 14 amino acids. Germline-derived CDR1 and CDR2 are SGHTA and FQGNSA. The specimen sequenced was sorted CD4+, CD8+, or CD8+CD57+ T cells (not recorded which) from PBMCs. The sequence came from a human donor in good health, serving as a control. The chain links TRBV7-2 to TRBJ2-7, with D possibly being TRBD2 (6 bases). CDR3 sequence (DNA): TGTGCCAGCGGTAGGGTTCCGGGAGCCTACGAGCAGTACTTC. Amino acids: CASGRVPGAYEQYF.